These 20 T cell receptor beta chains share one sample of origin, sequenced in a study of T cells in Graves' hyperthyroidism and ophthalmopathy. What was amplified from RNA transcripts were TCR beta CDR3 regions. Primed by the HTBI set, a first-round RT-PCR was run on the TCR CDR3. Each CDR3 protein is one row after TCRdb ran MiXCR on the multiplex PCR reads. The data contain a few hundred thousand distinct CDR3 sequences, approximately 15% of them singletons. The sample taken for sequencing was blood. These receptors originate from a young woman with Graves' hyperthyroidism.

This clonotype has at least ten counts. This rearrangement joins TRBV6-5 to TRBJ2-2; 10 nucleotides match TRBD2. There are 18 residues in the CDR3. Germline lookup yields CDR1 MNHEY and CDR2 SVGAGI. V lost 0 bases, J lost 3 bases, and 7 bases stayed unmatched. The CDR3 protein is CASSYSGLAGAYTGELFF. The DNA for the CDR3 is TGTGCCAGCAGTTACTCGGGTCTAGCGGGAGCTTACACCGGGGAGCTGTTTTTT.

CDR3 region: CASSEGQGADYGYTF. CDR3 DNA: TGTGCCAGCAGTGAAGGACAGGGGGCGGACTATGGCTACACCTTC. The J gene is TRBJ1-2, the V gene TRBV6-1; TRBD1 matches 10 bases. CDR3 length: 15 amino acids. In germline, CDR1 is MNHNS, CDR2 SASEGT. Trimming took 1 base from V and 3 from J; bases not matched to a gene: 2.

This clonotype was seen at least ten times. The rearrangement uses TRBV27 and TRBJ1-1; TRBD1 agrees at 8 bases. This CDR3 contains 15 residues. The V segment lost 2 bases and the J segment 1 base; nucleotides outside the gene matches: 3. Per the germline V gene, CDR1 is MNHEY and CDR2 is SMNVEV (reference sequence). The CDR3 sequence is CASSLTGTGNTEAFF. CDR3 in DNA: TGTGCCAGCAGTTTAACCGGGACAGGGAACACTGAAGCTTTCTTT.

Ten or more counts support this clonotype. The chain recombines TRBV30 with TRBJ2-7, with D tentatively TRBD1 (6 bases). In germline, CDR1 is GTSNPN, CDR2 SVGIG (reference sequence). The V end was cut by 0 bases, the J end by 1 base, with 7 bases between. The CDR3 is 13 residues long. In nucleotides, the CDR3 is TGTGCCTGGAGTGTACAGGGATCCTACGAGCAGTACTTC. Its translation: CAWSVQGSYEQYF. Variable domain in full (rest from reference TRBV30 and TRBJ2-7): SQTIHQWPATLVQPVGSPLSLECTVEGTSNPNLYWYRQAAGRGLQLLFYSVGIGQISSEVPQNLSASRPQDRQFILSSKKLLLSDSGFYLCAWSVQGSYEQYFGPGTRLTVT.

This clonotype was seen ten or more times. This CDR3 is CASSQEASYEQFF. CDR3 nucleotides: TGTGCCAGCAGCCAAGAGGCTAGCTATGAGCAGTTCTTC. This chain connects TRBV3-1 to TRBJ2-1; possibly TRBD2 for D (5 bases). This CDR3 is built from 13 residues. Trimming pared 0 bases from V and 8 bases from J, leaving 8 bases between. The germline V gene encodes CDR1 LGHDT and CDR2 YNNKEL (reference sequence).

The chain has TRBV12-3 or TRBV12-4 and TRBJ1-5; 8 bases align to TRBD1. CDR3 length equals 17 residues. J lost 3 bases, V lost 6 bases, and 13 bases had no gene match. This CDR3 is CASSPGGGQAHNQPQHF. CDR3 DNA sequence: TGTGCCAGCAGCCCAGGGGGGGGACAGGCTCACAATCAGCCCCAGCATTTT.

The genes are TRBV4-1 and TRBJ2-2, with D possibly being TRBD1 or TRBD2 (6 bases each). The V end was cut by 4 bases, the J end by 6 bases, with 18 bases between. Germline V gene lookup returns CDR1 MGHRA and CDR2 YSYEKL. The length of the CDR3 is 16 residues. The CDR3 protein is CASSRGGRYSSGELFF. As DNA, the CDR3 is TGCGCCAGCAGCCGAGGGGGGAGGTATAGTTCCGGGGAGCTGTTTTTT.

The sample holds many counts of this clonotype. The CDR3 spells CASSRQGLLREQYF. The CDR3 DNA reads TGTGCCAGCAGCCGCCAGGGGCTCTTACGGGAGCAGTACTTC. The gene calls are TRBV11-3 and TRBJ2-7; D might be TRBD1 (6 bases). CDR1 SGHNT and CDR2 YENEEA come from the germline V gene. This CDR3 contains 14 residues. V lost 5 bases to trimming and J lost 7 bases, with 18 bases between them. Combining the CDR3 with reference TRBV11-3 and TRBJ2-7 gives the whole variable domain EAGVVQSPRYKIIEKKQPVAFWCNPISGHNTLYWYLQNLGQGPELLIRYENEEAVDDSQLPKDRFSAERLKGVDSTLKIQPAELGDSAVYLCASSRQGLLREQYFGPGTRLTVT.

This clonotype occurred many times. This chain connects TRBV20-1 to TRBJ2-1; TRBD1 aligns across 9 bases. The CDR3 runs 15 residues. Unmatched junction bases numbered 6, after V lost 3 bases and J lost 3 bases. The V gene's germline CDR1 is DFQATT and CDR2 SNEGSKA (reference sequence). This CDR3 reads CSARSGTGIYNEQFF. The CDR3 bases are TGCAGTGCTAGGTCCGGGACAGGGATCTACAATGAGCAGTTCTTC.

The chain combines TRBV30 with TRBJ2-5; D may match TRBD1 or TRBD2 (6 bases each). Germline-derived CDR1 and CDR2 are GTSNPN and SVGIG (reference sequence). Trimming shortened V by 1 base and J by 2 bases, and 11 bases separated the two germline ends. The length of the CDR3 is 14 residues. CDR3 nucleotides: TGTGCCTGGAGTGGGGGGGCGAAACAAGAGACCCAGTACTTC. Encoded protein: CAWSGGAKQETQYF. The full variable domain, its missing parts supplied by reference TRBV30 and TRBJ2-5, is SQTIHQWPATLVQPVGSPLSLECTVEGTSNPNLYWYRQAAGRGLQLLFYSVGIGQISSEVPQNLSASRPQDRQFILSSKKLLLSDSGFYLCAWSGGAKQETQYFGPGTRLLVL.

This clonotype was picked up a small number of times. The chain recombines TRBV20-1 with TRBJ1-1; D is ambiguous. CDR1 DFQATT and CDR2 SNEGSKA come from the germline V gene (reference sequence). The V end was cut by 3 bases, the J end by 6 bases, with 8 bases between. CDR3 length: 11 residues. Written as DNA, the CDR3 is TGCAGTGCTAGCCCCGGGGCTGAAGCTTTCTTT. Translating it yields CSASPGAEAFF.

This clonotype was counted ten times or more. V and J are TRBV27 and TRBJ2-7; maybe TRBD1 (7 bases). The germline CDR1 and CDR2 sequences are MNHEY and SMNVEV (reference sequence). V lost 2 bases, J lost 6 bases, and 14 bases lay in between. This CDR3 has 14 amino acids. CDR3 residues: CASSLGPGGSEQYF. For the CDR3, the DNA is TGTGCCAGCAGTTTAGGGCCAGGGGGGTCCGAGCAGTACTTC.

This clonotype was counted ten times or more. This chain uses TRBV27 with TRBJ1-2; D is unclear. V gave up 0 bases and J gave up 0 bases, with 11 bases separating them. The germline V gene has CDR1 MNHEY and CDR2 SMNVEV (reference sequence). CDR3 length: 16 amino acids. CDR3 sequence (DNA): TGTGCCAGCAGTTTATCGGTAGAGAACCCTAACTATGGCTACACCTTC. It specifies CASSLSVENPNYGYTF.

This clonotype has ten or more counts. The CDR3 reads CASSYGASTQETQYF. DNA of the CDR3: TGTGCCAGCAGTTACGGGGCCAGTACCCAAGAGACCCAGTACTTC. The rearrangement links TRBV6-1 to TRBJ2-5; D might be TRBD1 or TRBD2, each matching 5 bases. V shed 5 bases and J shed 1 base, with 14 bases lying between them. There are 15 residues in the CDR3. Germline lookup yields CDR1 MNHNS and CDR2 SASEGT.

This clonotype was observed a single time. V is TRBV5-1 and J is TRBJ2-7, with D maybe TRBD1 (5 bases). Germline CDR1 SGHRS, CDR2 YFSETQ. There are 15 residues in the CDR3. Trimming took off 4 bases at V and 0 bases at J, with 14 bases between the two ends. The CDR3 region is CASSPSGASSYEQYV. Here the CDR3 DNA reads TGCGCCAGCAGCCCTTCTGGGGCTAGCTCCTACGAGCAGTACGTC.

The chain links TRBV7-2 to TRBJ2-3; D unresolved. This CDR3 region has 11 residues. From germline, CDR1 is SGHTA and CDR2 FQGNSA. V was cut by 4 bases and J by 6 bases, with 5 bases left in between. CDR3 DNA: TGTGCCAGCAGCTCCCTGGATACGCAGTATTTT. This sequence encodes CASSSLDTQYF. The full variable domain, completed using reference TRBV7-2 and TRBJ2-3, is GAGVSQSPSNKVTEKGKDVELRCDPISGHTALYWYRQSLGQGLEFLIYFQGNSAPDKSGLPSDRFSAERTGGSVSTLTIQRTQQEDSAVYLCASSSLDTQYFGPGTRLTVL.

This clonotype occurred a few times. The CDR3 is CASSTGATGLGTEAFF. CDR3 coding DNA: TGTGCCAGTAGTACCGGAGCGACAGGGCTGGGCACTGAAGCTTTCTTT. The rearrangement uses TRBV19 and TRBJ1-1, with 7 bases lining up with TRBD1. This CDR3 comprises 16 residues. Germline assignment: CDR1 LNHDA and CDR2 SQIVND (reference sequence). With V trimmed by 4 bases and J by 4 bases, 12 bases remained unmatched.

The table lists this clonotype with many counts. This rearrangement joins TRBV12-3 or TRBV12-4 to TRBJ1-2, with 7 bases aligning to TRBD1. The CDR3 contains 15 residues. V lost 6 bases to trimming and J lost 2 bases; unmatched junction nucleotides: 9. CDR3 nucleotide sequence: TGTGCCAGCAGCCTACCGGGACAGCTGAACTATGGCTACACCTTC. This gives the protein CASSLPGQLNYGYTF.

J is TRBJ1-5 and V is TRBV5-1; D unresolved. Germline CDR1 SGHRS, CDR2 YFSETQ. Trimming stripped 5 bases from V and 1 base from J, with 7 bases between. The CDR3 consists of 13 residues. CDR3 sequence: CASRVASNQPQHF. The CDR3 region has the DNA TGCGCCAGCAGGGTAGCGAGCAATCAGCCCCAGCATTTT.

This clonotype was recorded at least ten times. The CDR3 here is CSARDRGGQYYGYTF. The CDR3 coding sequence is TGCAGTGCTAGAGATCGAGGGGGCCAGTACTATGGCTACACCTTC. The V gene is TRBV20-1, the J gene TRBJ1-2, with 7 bases that match TRBD1. The CDR3 is made up of 15 amino acids. The junction had 7 bases not matched to a gene; V was cut back by 0 bases and J by 3 bases. The germline V gene encodes CDR1 DFQATT and CDR2 SNEGSKA (reference sequence).